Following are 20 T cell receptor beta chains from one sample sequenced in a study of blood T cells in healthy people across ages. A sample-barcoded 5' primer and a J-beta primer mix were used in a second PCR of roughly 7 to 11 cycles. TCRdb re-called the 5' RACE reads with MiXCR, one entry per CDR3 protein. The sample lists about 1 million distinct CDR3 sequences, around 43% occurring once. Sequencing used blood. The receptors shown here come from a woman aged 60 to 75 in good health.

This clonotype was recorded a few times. The chain's CDR3 is CADSWVYWARRDGETQYF. DNA of the CDR3: TGTGCCGACAGCTGGGTGTATTGGGCGCGTCGAGATGGAGAGACCCAGTACTTC. V is TRBV21-1 and J is TRBJ2-5; the D call in the table, TRBD1, was not verified against the DNA. TRBV21-1 is recorded as a pseudogene. The length of the CDR3 is 18 residues.

The chain's CDR3 is CAIMAGAYTEAFF. CDR3 coding DNA: TGTGCCATCATGGCGGGGGCTTATACTGAAGCTTTCTTT. J is TRBJ1-1 and V is TRBV10-3; maybe TRBD1 (6 bases). CDR3 length equals 13 residues. Germline V gene data show CDR1 as ENHRY and CDR2 as SYGVKD. V was pared by 7 bases and J by 5 bases, with 14 bases between.

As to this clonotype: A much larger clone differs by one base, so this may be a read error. CDR3 sequence: CSVEDRAHEQYF. The DNA of the CDR3 is TGCAGCGTGGAGGACAGGGCGCACGAGCAGTACTTC. The chain joins TRBV29-1 to TRBJ2-5; 8 nucleotides agree with TRBD1. Matching the DNA end better, TRBJ2-7 makes the J call doubtful. Germline lookup yields CDR1 SQVTM and CDR2 ANQGSEA. CDR3 size: 12 residues.

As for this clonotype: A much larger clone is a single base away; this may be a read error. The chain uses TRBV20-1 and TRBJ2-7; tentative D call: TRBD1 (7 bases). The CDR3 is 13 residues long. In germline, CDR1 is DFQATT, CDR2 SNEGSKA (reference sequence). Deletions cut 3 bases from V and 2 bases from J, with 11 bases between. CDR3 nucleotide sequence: TGCAGTGCTAGGGAGGGGGCAGCCTACGAGCAGTACTTC. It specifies CSAREGAAYEQYF.

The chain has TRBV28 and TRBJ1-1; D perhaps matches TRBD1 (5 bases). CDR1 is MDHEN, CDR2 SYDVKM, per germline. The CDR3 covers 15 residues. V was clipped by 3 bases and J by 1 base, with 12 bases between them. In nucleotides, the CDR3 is TGTGCCAGCAGTTTCGTGGGGGAAGCGAACACTGAAGCTTTCTTT. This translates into CASSFVGEANTEAFF.

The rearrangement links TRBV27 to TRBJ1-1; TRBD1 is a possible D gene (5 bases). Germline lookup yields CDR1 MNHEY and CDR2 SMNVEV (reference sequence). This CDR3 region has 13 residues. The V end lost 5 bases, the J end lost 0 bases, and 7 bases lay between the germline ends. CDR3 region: CASSAGLNTEAFF. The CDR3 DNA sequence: TGTGCCAGCAGTGCAGGGTTGAACACTGAAGCTTTCTTT.

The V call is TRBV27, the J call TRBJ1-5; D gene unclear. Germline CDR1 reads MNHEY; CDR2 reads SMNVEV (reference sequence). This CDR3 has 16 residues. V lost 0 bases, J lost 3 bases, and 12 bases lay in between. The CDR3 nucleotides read TGTGCCAGCAGTTTATCCACAGAGGGCCTCAATCAGCCCCAGCATTTT. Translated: CASSLSTEGLNQPQHF.

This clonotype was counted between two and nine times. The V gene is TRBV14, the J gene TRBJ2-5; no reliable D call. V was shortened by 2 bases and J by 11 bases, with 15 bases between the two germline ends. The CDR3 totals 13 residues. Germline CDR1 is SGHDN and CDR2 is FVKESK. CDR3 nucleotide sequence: TGTGCCAGCAGCCAACAGCTGCTGTATGAGCAGTACTTC. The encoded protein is CASSQQLLYEQYF.

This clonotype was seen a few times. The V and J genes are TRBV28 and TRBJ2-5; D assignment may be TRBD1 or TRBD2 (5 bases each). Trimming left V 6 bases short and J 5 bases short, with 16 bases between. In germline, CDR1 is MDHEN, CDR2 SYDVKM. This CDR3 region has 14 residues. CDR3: CASSLAGTEETQYF. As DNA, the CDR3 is TGTGCCAGCAGCCTGGCAGGGACGGAGGAGACCCAGTACTTC.

The CDR3 region is CASADRALFYGYTF. The CDR3 nucleotides are TGTGCCAGCGCAGACAGGGCGTTATTCTATGGCTACACCTTC. V and J are TRBV2 and TRBJ1-2, with 7 bases identical to TRBD1. The CDR3 loop spans 14 amino acids. Per the germline V gene, CDR1 is SNHLY and CDR2 is FYNNEI. The V gene end was trimmed by 8 bases and the J gene end by 4 bases; junction bases not matched to a gene: 10.

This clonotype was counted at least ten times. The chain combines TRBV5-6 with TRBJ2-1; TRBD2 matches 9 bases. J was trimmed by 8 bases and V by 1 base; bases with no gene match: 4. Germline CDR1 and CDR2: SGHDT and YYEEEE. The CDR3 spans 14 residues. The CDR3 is CASSLTSGLDEQFF. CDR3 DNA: TGTGCCAGCAGCTTGACTAGCGGGCTGGATGAGCAGTTCTTC. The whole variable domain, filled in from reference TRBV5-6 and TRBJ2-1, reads DAGVTQSPTHLIKTRGQQVTLRCSPKSGHDTVSWYQQALGQGPQFIFQYYEEEERQRGNFPDRFSGHQFPNYSSELNVNALLLGDSALYLCASSLTSGLDEQFFGPGTRLTVL.

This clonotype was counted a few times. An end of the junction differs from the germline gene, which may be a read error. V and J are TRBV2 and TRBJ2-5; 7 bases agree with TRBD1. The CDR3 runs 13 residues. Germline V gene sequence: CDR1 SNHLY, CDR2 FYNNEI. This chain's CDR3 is CASSMTGLETQYF. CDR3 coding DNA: TGCGCCAGCAGTATGACAGGGTTGGAGACCCAGTACTTC. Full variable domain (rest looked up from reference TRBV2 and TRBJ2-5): EPEVTQTPSHQVTQMGQEVILRCVPISNHLYFYWYRQILGQKVEFLVSFYNNEISEKSEIFDDQFSVERPDGSNFTLKIRSTKLEDSAMYFCASSMTGLETQYFGPGTRLLVL.

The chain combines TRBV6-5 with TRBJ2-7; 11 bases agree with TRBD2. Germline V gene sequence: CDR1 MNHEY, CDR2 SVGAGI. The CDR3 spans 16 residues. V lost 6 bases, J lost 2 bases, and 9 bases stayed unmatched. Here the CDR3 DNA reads TGTGCCAGCAGGCAAACAGTAGCGGGAGGGCCCTACGAGCAGTACTTC. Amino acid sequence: CASRQTVAGGPYEQYF.

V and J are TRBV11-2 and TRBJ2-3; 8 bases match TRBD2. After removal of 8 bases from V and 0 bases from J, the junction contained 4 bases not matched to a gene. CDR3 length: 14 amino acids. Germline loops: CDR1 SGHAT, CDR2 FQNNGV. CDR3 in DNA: TGTGCCAGCGGGACTAGTAGTAGCACAGATACGCAGTATTTT. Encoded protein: CASGTSSSTDTQYF.

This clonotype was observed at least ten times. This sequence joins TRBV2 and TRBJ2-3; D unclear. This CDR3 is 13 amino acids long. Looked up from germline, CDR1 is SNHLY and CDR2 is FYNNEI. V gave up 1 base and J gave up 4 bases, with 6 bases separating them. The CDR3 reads CASSEGMADTQYF. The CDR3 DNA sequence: TGTGCCAGCAGTGAAGGGATGGCAGATACGCAGTATTTT.

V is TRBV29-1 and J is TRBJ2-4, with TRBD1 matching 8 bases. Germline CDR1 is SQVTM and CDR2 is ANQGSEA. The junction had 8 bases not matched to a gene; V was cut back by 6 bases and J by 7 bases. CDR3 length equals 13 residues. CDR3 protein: CSVQGAGNNIQYF. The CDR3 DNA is TGCAGCGTCCAGGGGGCTGGCAACAACATTCAGTACTTC. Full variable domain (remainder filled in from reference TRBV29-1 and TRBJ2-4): SAVISQKPSRDICQRGTSLTIQCQVDSQVTMMFWYRQQPGQSLTLIATANQGSEATYESGFVIDKFPISRPNLTFSTLTVSNMSPEDSSIYLCSVQGAGNNIQYFGAGTRLSVL.

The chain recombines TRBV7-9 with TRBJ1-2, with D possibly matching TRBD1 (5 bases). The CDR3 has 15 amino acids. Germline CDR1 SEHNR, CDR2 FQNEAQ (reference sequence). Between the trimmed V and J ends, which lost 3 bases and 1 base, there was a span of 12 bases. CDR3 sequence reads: CASSFRETVNYGYTF. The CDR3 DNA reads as TGTGCCAGCAGCTTTAGGGAGACAGTTAACTATGGCTACACCTTC. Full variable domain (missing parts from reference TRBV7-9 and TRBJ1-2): DTGVSQNPRHKITKRGQNVTFRCDPISEHNRLYWYRQTLGQGPEFLTYFQNEAQLEKSRLLSDRFSAERPKGSFSTLEIQRTEQGDSAMYLCASSFRETVNYGYTFGSGTRLTVV.

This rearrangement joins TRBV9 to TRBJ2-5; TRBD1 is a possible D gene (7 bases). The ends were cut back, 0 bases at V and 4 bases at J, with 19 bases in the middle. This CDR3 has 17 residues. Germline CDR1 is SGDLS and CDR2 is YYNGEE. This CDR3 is CASSVALGTEAGETQYF. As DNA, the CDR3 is TGTGCCAGCAGCGTAGCTCTAGGGACAGAAGCGGGAGAGACCCAGTACTTC.

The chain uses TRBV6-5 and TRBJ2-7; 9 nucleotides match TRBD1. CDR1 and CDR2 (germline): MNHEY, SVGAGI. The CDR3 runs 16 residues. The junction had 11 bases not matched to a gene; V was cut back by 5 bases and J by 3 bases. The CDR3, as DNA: TGTGCCAGCAGTATGCCCCCGGGACAGGGATACTACGAGCAGTACTTC. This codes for CASSMPPGQGYYEQYF.

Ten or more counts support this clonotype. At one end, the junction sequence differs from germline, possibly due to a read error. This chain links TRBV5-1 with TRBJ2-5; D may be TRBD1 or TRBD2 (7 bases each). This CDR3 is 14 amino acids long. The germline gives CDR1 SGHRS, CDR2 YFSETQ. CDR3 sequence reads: CASSSRGGQETQYF. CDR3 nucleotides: TGTGCCAGCAGCTCCAGGGGGGGCCAAGAGACCCAGTACTTC. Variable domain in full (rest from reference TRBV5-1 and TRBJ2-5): KAGVTQTPRYLIKTRGQQVTLSCSPISGHRSVSWYQQTPGQGLQFLFEYFSETQRNKGNFPGRFSGRQFSNSRSEMNVSTLELGDSALYLCASSSRGGQETQYFGPGTRLLVL.